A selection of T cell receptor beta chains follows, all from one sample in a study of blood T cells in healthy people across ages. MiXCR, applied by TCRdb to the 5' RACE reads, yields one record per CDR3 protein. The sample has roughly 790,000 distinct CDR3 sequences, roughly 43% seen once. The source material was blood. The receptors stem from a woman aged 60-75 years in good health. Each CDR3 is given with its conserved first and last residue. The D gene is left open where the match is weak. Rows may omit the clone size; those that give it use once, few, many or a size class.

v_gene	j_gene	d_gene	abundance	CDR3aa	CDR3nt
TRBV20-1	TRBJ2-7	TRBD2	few	CSASSATSGGTSYEQYF	TGCAGTGCTAGTTCCGCGACTAGCGGGGGGACCTCCTACGAGCAGTACTTC
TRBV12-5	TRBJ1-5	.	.	CASGLSRSSNQLQHF	TGTGCTAGTGGTTTGTCCAGGAGTAGCAATCAGCTCCAGCATTTT
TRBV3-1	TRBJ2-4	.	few	CASSQEGGPIQYF	TGTGCCAGCAGCCAAGAAGGCGGGCCCATTCAGTACTTC
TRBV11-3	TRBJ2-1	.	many	CASSPKGGSYNEQFF	TGTGCCAGCAGCCCAAAGGGTGGCTCCTACAATGAGCAGTTCTTC
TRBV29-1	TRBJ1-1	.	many	CSVDRGGNTEAFF	TGCAGCGTTGACAGGGGAGGGAACACTGAAGCTTTCTTT
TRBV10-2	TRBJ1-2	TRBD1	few	CASSEDRVGGYTF	TGCGCCAGCAGTGAAGACAGGGTTGGTGGCTACACCTTC
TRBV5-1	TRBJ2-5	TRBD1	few	CASSWGTGWGETQYF	TGCGCCAGCAGCTGGGGGACAGGGTGGGGTGAGACCCAGTACTTC
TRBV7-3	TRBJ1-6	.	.	CASSLMGTEDSPLHF	TGTGCCAGCAGCTTAATGGGGACCGAGGACTCACCCCTCCACTTT
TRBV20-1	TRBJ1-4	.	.	CSARARVEKLFF	TGCAGTGCTAGAGCCCGGGTCGAAAAACTGTTTTTT
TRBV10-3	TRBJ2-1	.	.	CAISARGEYNEQFF	TGTGCCATCAGTGCCAGGGGAGAGTACAATGAGCAGTTCTTC
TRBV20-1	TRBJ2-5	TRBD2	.	CSATSSSSGRQETQYF	TGCAGTGCTACTTCGTCGTCTAGCGGACGCCAAGAGACCCAGTACTTC
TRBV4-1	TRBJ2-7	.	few	CASSQEIDLFPYEQYF	TGCGCCAGCAGCCAAGAAATTGACCTTTTCCCCTACGAGCAGTACTTC
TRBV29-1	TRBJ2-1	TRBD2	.	CSVEGLAGVFYNEQFF	TGCAGCGTTGAAGGGCTGGCGGGAGTTTTCTACAATGAGCAGTTCTTC
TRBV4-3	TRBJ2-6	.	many	CASSQDVSGANVLTF	TGCGCCAGCAGCCAAGACGTCTCTGGGGCCAACGTCCTGACTTTC
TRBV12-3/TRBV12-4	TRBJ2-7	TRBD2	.	CASSLLGIGGETRYF	TGTGCCAGCAGTTTATTAGGGATTGGGGGGGAGACCCGGTACTTC
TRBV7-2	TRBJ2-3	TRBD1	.	CASKQGASTDTQYF	TGTGCCAGCAAGCAGGGGGCAAGCACAGATACGCAGTATTTT
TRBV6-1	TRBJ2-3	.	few	CASSEGQQSTDTQYF	TGTGCCAGCAGTGAAGGCCAGCAAAGCACAGATACGCAGTATTTT
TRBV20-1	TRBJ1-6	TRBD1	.	CSARPDRRYNSPLHF	TGCAGTGCTAGACCGGACAGGCGGTATAATTCACCCCTCCACTTT
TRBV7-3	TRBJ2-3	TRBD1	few	CASSSRQGKTDTQYF	TGTGCCAGCAGCTCCCGACAGGGGAAGACAGATACGCAGTATTTT
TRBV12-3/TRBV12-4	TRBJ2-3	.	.	CASSSVGGVDTRYF	TGTGCCAGCAGTTCCGTGGGGGGCGTAGATACGCGGTATTTT
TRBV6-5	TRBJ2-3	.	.	CASSYSRLGYTDTQYF	TGTGCCAGCAGTTACTCGCGGCTGGGATACACAGATACGCAGTATTTT
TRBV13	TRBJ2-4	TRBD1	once	CASSSSTGKTKNIQYF	TGTGCCAGCAGCTCTTCGACAGGGAAAACCAAAAACATTCAGTACTTC
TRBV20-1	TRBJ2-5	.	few	CSADALQTQYF	TGCAGTGCAGACGCGTTGCAGACCCAGTACTTC
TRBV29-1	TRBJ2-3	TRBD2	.	CSVGGPGLATDTQYF	TGCAGCGTTGGGGGGCCGGGACTAGCTACAGATACGCAGTATTTT
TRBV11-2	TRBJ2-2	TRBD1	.	CASSSDRGSAGELFF	TGTGCCAGCAGCTCGGACAGGGGGTCCGCCGGGGAGCTGTTTTTT
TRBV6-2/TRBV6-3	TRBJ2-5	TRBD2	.	CASSYSASREDHDEQYF	TGTGCCAGCAGTTACTCGGCTTCGCGGGAGGATCACGATGAGCAGTACTTC
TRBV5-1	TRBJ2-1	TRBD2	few	CASSLKGTSVEQFF	TGCGCCAGCAGCTTGAAGGGGACTAGCGTCGAGCAGTTCTTC
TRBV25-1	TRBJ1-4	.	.	CASSDPLREKLFF	TGTGCCAGCAGTGACCCTTTGAGAGAAAAACTGTTTTTT
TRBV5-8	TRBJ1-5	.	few	CASTLQGSGNQPQHF	TGTGCCAGCACCCTCCAAGGGTCGGGCAATCAGCCCCAGCATTTT
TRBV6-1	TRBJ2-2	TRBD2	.	CASSPTPFSGSNAGELFF	TGTGCCAGCAGCCCCACCCCCTTCAGCGGGAGTAACGCCGGGGAGCTGTTTTTT
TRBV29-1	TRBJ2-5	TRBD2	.	CSTEGGASGVKAEETQYF	TGCAGCACAGAGGGAGGTGCTAGCGGGGTCAAAGCGGAAGAGACCCAGTACTTC
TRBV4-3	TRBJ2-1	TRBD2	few	CASSQDRASGSPSYNEQFF	TGCGCCAGCAGCCAAGATCGGGCTAGCGGGAGCCCATCCTACAATGAGCAGTTCTTC
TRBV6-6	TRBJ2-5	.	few	CASSSTASSETQYF	TGTGCCAGCAGCTCAACCGCCTCGTCAGAGACCCAGTACTTC
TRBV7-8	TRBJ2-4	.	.	CASSLRVFNGRQAKNIQYF	TGTGCCAGCAGCTTAAGGGTTTTTAATGGGAGGCAGGCCAAAAACATTCAGTACTTC
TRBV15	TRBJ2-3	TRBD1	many	CATSRGQGADTQYF	TGTGCCACCAGCAGAGGACAGGGGGCAGATACGCAGTATTTT
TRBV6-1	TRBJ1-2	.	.	CASSEPGTGNYGYTF	TGTGCCAGCAGTGAACCCGGGACGGGTAACTATGGCTACACCTTC
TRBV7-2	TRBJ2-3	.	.	CASSFPGAAPTDTQYF	TGTGCCAGCAGCTTCCCAGGGGCGGCCCCAACAGATACGCAGTATTTT
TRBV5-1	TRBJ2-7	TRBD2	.	CASSSSAGGSEQYF	TGCGCCAGCAGCTCTTCTGCGGGAGGGAGCGAGCAGTACTTC
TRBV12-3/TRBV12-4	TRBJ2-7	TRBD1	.	CATVEGQGYEQYF	TGTGCCACCGTCGAGGGACAGGGATACGAGCAGTACTTC
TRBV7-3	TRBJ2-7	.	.	CASSPLPSDSYEQYF	TGTGCCAGCAGCCCGCTCCCTAGCGACTCCTACGAGCAGTACTTC
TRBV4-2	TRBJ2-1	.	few	CASSQDSAMVSEQFF	TGTGCCAGCAGCCAAGATAGTGCGATGGTTAGTGAGCAGTTCTTC
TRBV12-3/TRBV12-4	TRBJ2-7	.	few	CASSFFTGTAYEQYF	TGTGCCAGCAGTTTCTTTACAGGTACCGCCTACGAGCAGTACTTC
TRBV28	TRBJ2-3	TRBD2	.	CASSLVGGPGDTQYF	TGTGCCAGCAGTTTAGTGGGAGGGCCGGGAGATACGCAGTATTTT
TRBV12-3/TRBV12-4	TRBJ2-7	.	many	CASSRFSYEQYF	TGTGCCAGCAGTCGGTTCTCCTACGAGCAGTACTTC
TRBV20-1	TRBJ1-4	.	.	CSASQGGEKLFF	TGCAGTGCTAGTCAGGGTGGTGAAAAACTGTTTTTT
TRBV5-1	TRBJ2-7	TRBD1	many	CASSPGQPRQGEQYF	TGCGCCAGCAGCCCTGGACAGCCCCGACAGGGCGAGCAGTACTTC
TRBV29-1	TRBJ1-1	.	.	CSVHTEAFF	TGCAGCGTTCACACTGAAGCTTTCTTT
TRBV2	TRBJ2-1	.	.	CASSEALRGAGYNEQFF	TGTGCCAGCAGTGAAGCGCTTCGGGGTGCGGGTTACAATGAGCAGTTCTTC
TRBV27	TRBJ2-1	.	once	CASGRRRGEQFF	TGTGCCAGCGGGCGTCGACGGGGTGAGCAGTTCTTC
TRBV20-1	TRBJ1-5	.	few	CSARTAQGFLSNQPQHF	TGCAGTGCTCGGACAGCTCAGGGGTTCCTTAGCAATCAGCCCCAGCATTTT
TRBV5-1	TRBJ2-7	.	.	CASSLDQGGYEQYF	TGCGCCAGCAGCTTGGACCAGGGGGGGTACGAGCAGTACTTC
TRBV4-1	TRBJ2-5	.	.	CASSQVNLIVSGVETQYF	TGCGCCAGCAGCCAGGTCAACTTGATCGTTAGTGGGGTGGAGACCCAGTACTTC
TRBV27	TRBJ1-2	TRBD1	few	CASSLSGTGGPNYGYTF	TGTGCCAGCAGTTTATCCGGGACAGGGGGTCCTAACTATGGCTACACCTTC
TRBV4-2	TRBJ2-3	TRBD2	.	CASSQGSSGEADTQYF	TGTGCCAGCAGCCAGGGGTCTAGCGGGGAGGCAGATACGCAGTATTTT
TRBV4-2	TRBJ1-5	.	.	CASSQDGGNQPQHF	TGTGCCAGCAGCCAAGATGGGGGCAATCAGCCCCAGCATTTT